Each of the 7 T cell receptor beta chains below was sequenced from the same sample in a study of regulatory T cells. Study-wide results and caveats: Compared with autologous conventional CD4+ cells and control regulatory cells, CD3G-deficient regulatory T cells showed reduced diversity.

Primers: 52 TRBV forward and 13 TRBJ reverse. Method: immunoSEQ multiplex PCR; TCRdb's copy keeps in-frame clones and lacks some. The sample consists of roughly 3,600 clones, about 94% of them appearing once. For these receptors, no antigen is known. Sample: CD4+ Tregs sorted from blood. These receptors were taken from a young adult with CD3G deficiency.

This chain joins TRBV7-9 and TRBJ2-3; a possible D gene is TRBD2 (6 bases). Germline V gene sequence: CDR1 SEHNR, CDR2 FQNEAQ (reference sequence). Deletions cut 4 bases from V and 2 bases from J, with 13 bases between. The CDR3 is 15 residues long. The CDR3 loop reads CASSWGGTTTDTQYF. The CDR3 coding sequence is TGTGCCAGCAGCTGGGGCGGGACCACCACAGATACGCAGTATTTT.

This sequence joins TRBV6-1 and TRBJ2-5, with 9 bases identical to TRBD2. Germline values: CDR1 MNHNS, CDR2 SASEGT. The CDR3 contains 15 residues. V was clipped by 4 bases and J by 11 bases; unmatched bases: 14. The CDR3 DNA reads TGTGCCAGCAGTGGGGTTGGACTAGCGCGGCCCCGGCAGTACTTC. It codes for CASSGVGLARPRQYF.

The chain is built from TRBV7-9 and TRBJ1-3; a weak D match, TRBD1 (5 bases). The germline V gene has CDR1 SEHNR and CDR2 FQNEAQ (reference sequence). V lost 5 bases and J 0 bases, leaving 17 bases between the germline ends. The CDR3 runs to 17 residues. This chain's CDR3 is CASSLGAAYGSGNTIYF. CDR3 coding DNA: TGTGCCAGCAGCCTCGGGGCGGCTTATGGCTCTGGAAACACCATATATTTT.

This clone was counted once. The V and J genes are TRBV6-1 and TRBJ1-2; D perhaps matches TRBD1 (6 bases). Trimming stripped 5 bases from V and 2 bases from J, with 15 bases between. The CDR3 has 15 residues. Germline CDR1 is MNHNS and CDR2 is SASEGT. The chain's CDR3 is CASSPAGTLNYGYTF. As DNA, the CDR3 is TGTGCCAGCAGTCCGGCCGGGACACTCAACTATGGCTACACCTTC.

In DNA, the CDR3 is TGTGCCAGCAGCAGGGGGCTAGGTAGCACCATATATTTT. The encoded protein is CASSRGLGSTIYF. This chain links TRBV27 with TRBJ1-3, with 8 nucleotides matching TRBD1. Germline V lookup: CDR1 MNHEY, CDR2 SMNVEV (reference sequence). CDR3 length: 13 amino acids. V shed 6 bases, J shed 9 bases, and the junction held 7 bases outside the gene matches.

A single count supports this clone. The chain uses TRBV19 and TRBJ2-1; either TRBD1 or TRBD2 may supply D (6 bases each). Germline lookup yields CDR1 LNHDA and CDR2 SQIVND (reference sequence). Trimming removed 1 base at V and 9 bases at J, with 13 bases between. This CDR3 spans 14 amino acids. The CDR3 nucleotides are TGTGCCAGTAGTATAGTAGGGGGTAGCGGTGAGCAGTTCTTC. This gives the protein CASSIVGGSGEQFF.

This clone was recorded only once. The rearrangement uses TRBV28 and TRBJ2-7; 10 positions agree with TRBD1. Per the germline V gene, CDR1 is MDHEN and CDR2 is SYDVKM. The V and J ends lost 6 bases and 3 bases, in that order; junction bases with no gene match: 11. The CDR3 consists of 16 residues. The CDR3 region has the DNA TGTGCCAGCAGCCCCCGCGGCTGGGACAGGGGCTACGAGCAGTACTTC. Protein: CASSPRGWDRGYEQYF.